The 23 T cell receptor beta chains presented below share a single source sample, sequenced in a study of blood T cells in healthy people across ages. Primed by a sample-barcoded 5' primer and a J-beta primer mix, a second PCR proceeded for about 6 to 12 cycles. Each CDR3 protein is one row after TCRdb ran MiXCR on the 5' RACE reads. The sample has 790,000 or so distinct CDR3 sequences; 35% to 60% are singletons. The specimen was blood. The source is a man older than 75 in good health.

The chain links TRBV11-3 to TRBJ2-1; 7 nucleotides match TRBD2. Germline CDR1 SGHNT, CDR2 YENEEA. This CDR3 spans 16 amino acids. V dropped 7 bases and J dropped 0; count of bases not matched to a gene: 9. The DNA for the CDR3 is TGTGCCAGCACCCTACTCGGCGGGAGCTCCTACAATGAGCAGTTCTTC. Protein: CASTLLGGSSYNEQFF.

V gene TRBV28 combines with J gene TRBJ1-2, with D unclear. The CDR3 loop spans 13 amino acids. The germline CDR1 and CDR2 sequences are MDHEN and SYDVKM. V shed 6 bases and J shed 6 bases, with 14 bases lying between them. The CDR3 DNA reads TGTGCCAGCAGCAGAGGGCTTAGCCATGGCTACACCTTC. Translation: CASSRGLSHGYTF.

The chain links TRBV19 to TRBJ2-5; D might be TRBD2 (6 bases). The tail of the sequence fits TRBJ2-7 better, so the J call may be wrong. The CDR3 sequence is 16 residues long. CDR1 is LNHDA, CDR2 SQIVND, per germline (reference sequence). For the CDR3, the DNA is TGTGCCAGTAGTGTTCGTCAGGGCCCTAAGCGGGACGAGCAGTACTTC. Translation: CASSVRQGPKRDEQYF.

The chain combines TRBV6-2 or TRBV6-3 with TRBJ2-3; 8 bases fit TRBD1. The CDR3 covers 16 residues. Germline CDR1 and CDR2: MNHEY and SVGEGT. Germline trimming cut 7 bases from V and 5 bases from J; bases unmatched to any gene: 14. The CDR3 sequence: CASTFHRDRTLDTQYF. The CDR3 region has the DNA TGTGCCAGCACCTTCCACCGGGACAGGACCCTAGATACGCAGTATTTT.

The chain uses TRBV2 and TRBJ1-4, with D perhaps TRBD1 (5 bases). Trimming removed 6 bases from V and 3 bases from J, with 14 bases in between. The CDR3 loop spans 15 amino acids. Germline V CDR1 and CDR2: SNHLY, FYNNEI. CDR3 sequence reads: CASRRSGAANEKLFF. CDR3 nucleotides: TGTGCCAGCAGACGATCCGGGGCGGCTAATGAAAAACTGTTTTTT.

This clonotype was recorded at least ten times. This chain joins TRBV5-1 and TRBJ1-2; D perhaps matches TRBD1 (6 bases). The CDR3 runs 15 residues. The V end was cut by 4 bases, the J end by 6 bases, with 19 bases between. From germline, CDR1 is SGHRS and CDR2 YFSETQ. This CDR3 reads CASSLDRPPRDGYTF. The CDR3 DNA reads TGCGCCAGCAGCCTTGACAGGCCCCCGCGGGATGGCTACACCTTC.

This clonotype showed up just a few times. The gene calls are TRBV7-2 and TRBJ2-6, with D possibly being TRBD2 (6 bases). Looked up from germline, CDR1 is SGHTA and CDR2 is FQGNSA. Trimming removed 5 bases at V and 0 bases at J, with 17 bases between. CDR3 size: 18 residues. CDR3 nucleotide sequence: TGTGCCAGCAGCCCCCGGGGGTCCACTCACTCTGGGGCCAACGTCCTGACTTTC. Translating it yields CASSPRGSTHSGANVLTF.

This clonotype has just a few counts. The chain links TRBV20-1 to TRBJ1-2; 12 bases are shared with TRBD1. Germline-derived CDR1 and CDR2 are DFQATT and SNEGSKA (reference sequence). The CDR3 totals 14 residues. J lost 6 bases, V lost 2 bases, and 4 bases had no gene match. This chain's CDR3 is CSARKGQGAHGYTF. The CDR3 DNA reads TGCAGTGCTAGAAAGGGACAGGGGGCGCATGGCTACACCTTC.

The CDR3, as DNA: TGTGCCAGCAGCCAAGATTCCTGGACTCAGCCCCAGCATTTT. This gives the protein CASSQDSWTQPQHF. The rearrangement uses TRBV3-1 and TRBJ1-5; D call uncertain. CDR1 is LGHDT, CDR2 YNNKEL, per germline (reference sequence). The CDR3 runs 14 residues. Between the trimmed V and J ends, which lost 0 bases and 6 bases, there was a span of 9 bases.

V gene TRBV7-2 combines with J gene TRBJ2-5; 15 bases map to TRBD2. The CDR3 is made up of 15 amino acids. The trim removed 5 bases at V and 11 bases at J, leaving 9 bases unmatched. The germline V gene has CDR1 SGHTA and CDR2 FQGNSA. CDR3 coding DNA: TGTGCCAGCAGCGGACGGACTAGCGGGAGGGGGGAGCAGTACTTC. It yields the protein CASSGRTSGRGEQYF.

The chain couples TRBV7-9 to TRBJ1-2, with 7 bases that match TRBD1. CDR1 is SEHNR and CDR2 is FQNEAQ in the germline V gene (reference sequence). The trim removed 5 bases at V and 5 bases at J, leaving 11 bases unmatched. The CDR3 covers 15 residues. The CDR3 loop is CASSATRDRLYGYTF. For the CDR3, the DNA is TGTGCCAGCAGCGCTACCCGGGACAGATTATATGGCTACACCTTC.

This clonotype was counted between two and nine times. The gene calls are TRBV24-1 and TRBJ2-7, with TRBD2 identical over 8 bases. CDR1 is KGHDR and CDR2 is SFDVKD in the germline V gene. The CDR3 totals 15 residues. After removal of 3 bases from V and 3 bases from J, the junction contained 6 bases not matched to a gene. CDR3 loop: CATSDHGTSRYEQYF. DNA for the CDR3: TGTGCCACCAGTGATCACGGGACTAGTCGCTACGAGCAGTACTTC.

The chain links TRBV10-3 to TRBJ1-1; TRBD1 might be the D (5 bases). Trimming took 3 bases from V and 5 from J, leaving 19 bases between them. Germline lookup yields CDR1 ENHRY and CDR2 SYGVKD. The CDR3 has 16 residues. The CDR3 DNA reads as TGTGCCATCAGTGATAGGGGTCAACTTTCTGGAACTGAAGCTTTCTTT. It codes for CAISDRGQLSGTEAFF.

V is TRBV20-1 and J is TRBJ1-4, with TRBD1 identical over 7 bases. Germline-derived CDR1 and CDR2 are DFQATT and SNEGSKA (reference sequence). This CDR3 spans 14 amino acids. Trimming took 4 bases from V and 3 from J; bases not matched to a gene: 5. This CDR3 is CSATTGAANEKLFF. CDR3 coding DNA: TGCAGTGCTACTACAGGGGCGGCTAATGAAAAACTGTTTTTT.

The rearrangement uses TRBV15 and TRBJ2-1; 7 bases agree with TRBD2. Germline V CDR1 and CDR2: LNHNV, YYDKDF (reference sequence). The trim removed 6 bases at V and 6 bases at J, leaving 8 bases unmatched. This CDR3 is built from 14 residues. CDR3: CATRYEGGPNEQFF. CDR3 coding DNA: TGTGCCACCAGGTATGAGGGAGGGCCCAATGAGCAGTTCTTC.

The CDR3 coding sequence is TGTGCCAGCAGCGTAGATCAAAGCTTGGGGCACAATGAGCAGTTCTTC. Amino acid sequence: CASSVDQSLGHNEQFF. The chain uses TRBV9 and TRBJ2-1; D possibly corresponds to TRBD1 (5 bases). The CDR3 runs 16 residues. The germline V gene has CDR1 SGDLS and CDR2 YYNGEE. The germline V and J ends were trimmed by 0 bases and 5 bases, with 15 bases remaining between them.

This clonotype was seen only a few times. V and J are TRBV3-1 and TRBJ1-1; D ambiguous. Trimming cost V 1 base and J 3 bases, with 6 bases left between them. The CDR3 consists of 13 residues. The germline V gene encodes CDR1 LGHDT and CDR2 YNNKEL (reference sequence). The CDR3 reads CASSQARYTEAFF. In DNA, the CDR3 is TGTGCCAGCAGCCAAGCTCGGTACACTGAAGCTTTCTTT.

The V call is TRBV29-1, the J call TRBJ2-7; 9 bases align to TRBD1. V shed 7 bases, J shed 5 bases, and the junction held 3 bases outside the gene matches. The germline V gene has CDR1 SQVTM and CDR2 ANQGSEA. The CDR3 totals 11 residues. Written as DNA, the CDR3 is TGCAGCGCACGGACAGGGGACGAGCAGTACTTC. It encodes CSARTGDEQYF.

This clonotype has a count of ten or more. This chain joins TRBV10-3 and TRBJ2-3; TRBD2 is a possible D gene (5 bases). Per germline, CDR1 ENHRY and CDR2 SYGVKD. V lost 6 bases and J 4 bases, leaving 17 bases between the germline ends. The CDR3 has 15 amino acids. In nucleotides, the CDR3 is TGTGCCATCAGGAGACCCGGGGAAGTACCAGATACGCAGTATTTT. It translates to CAIRRPGEVPDTQYF.

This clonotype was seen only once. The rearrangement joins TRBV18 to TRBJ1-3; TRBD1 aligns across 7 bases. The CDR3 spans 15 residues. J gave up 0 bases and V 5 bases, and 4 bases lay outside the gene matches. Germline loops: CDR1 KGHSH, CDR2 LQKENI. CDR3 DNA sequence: TGTGCCAGCTCAAAAGACAGGGACTCTGGAAACACCATATATTTT. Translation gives CASSKDRDSGNTIYF.

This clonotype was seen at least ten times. The CDR3 nucleotides are TGTGCCAGCAGCTTAGAGATCGACGAGCAGTACTTC. It yields the protein CASSLEIDEQYF. The J gene is TRBJ2-7, the V gene TRBV7-9; D is uncertain. This CDR3 comprises 12 residues. V was clipped by 1 base and J by 5 bases, with 6 bases between them. From germline, CDR1 is SEHNR and CDR2 FQNEAQ (reference sequence).

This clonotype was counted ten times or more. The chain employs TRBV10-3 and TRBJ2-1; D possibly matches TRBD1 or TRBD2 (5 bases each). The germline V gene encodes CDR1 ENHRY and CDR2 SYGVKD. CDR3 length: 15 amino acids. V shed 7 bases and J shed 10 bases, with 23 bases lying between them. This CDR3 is CAITPGPTTPHEQFF. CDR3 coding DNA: TGTGCCATCACCCCGGGGCCGACAACCCCACACGAGCAGTTCTTC.

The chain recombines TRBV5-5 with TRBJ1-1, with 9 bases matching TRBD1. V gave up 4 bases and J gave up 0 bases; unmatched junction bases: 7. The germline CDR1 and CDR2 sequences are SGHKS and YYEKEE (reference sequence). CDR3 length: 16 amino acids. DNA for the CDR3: TGTGCCAGCAGCCCTGGACAGGGGACAATGAACACTGAAGCTTTCTTT. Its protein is CASSPGQGTMNTEAFF.